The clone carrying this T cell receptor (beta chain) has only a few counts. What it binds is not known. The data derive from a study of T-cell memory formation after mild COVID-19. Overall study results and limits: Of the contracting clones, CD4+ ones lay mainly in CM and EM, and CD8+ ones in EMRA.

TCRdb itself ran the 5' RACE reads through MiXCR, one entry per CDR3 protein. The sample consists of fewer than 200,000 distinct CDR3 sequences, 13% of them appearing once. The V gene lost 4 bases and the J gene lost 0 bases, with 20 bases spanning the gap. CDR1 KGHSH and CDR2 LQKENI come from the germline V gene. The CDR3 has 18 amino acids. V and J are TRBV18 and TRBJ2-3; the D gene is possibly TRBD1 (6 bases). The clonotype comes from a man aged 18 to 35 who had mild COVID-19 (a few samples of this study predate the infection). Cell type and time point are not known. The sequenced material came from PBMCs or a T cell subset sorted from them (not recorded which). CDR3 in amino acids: CASSQTIQGLASTDTQYF. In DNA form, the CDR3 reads TGTGCCAGCTCACAGACTATACAGGGATTGGCTAGCACAGATACGCAGTATTTT. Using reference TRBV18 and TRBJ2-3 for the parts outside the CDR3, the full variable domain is NAGVMQNPRHLVRRRGQEARLRCSPMKGHSHVYWYRQLPEEGLKFMVYLQKENIIDESGMPKERFSAEFPKEGPSILRIQQVVRGDSAAYFCASSQTIQGLASTDTQYFGPGTRLTVL.